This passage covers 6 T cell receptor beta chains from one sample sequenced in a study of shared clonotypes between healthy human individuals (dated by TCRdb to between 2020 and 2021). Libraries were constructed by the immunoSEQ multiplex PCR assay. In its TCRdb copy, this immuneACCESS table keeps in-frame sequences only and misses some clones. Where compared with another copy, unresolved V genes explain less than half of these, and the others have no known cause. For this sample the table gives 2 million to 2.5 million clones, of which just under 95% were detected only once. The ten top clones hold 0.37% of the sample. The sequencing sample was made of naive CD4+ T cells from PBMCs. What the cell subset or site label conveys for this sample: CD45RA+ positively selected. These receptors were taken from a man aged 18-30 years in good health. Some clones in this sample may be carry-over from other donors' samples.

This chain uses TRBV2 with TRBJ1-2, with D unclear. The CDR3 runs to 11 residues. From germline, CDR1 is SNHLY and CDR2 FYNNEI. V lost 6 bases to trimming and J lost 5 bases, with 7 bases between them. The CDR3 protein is CASRIQYGYTF. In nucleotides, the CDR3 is TGTGCCAGCAGGATCCAATATGGCTACACCTTC.

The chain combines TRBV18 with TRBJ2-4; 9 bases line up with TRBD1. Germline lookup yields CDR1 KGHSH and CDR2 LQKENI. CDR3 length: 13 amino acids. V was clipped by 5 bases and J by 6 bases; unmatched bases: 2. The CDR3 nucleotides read TGTGCCAGCTCATGGGACAGGGCAAACATTCAGTACTTC. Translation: CASSWDRANIQYF.

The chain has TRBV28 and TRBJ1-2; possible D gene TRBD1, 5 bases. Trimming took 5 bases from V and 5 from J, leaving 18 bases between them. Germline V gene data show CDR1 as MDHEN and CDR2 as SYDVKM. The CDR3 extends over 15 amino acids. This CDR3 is CASSHDSLPPYGYTF. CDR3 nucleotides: TGTGCCAGCAGTCACGACAGTCTTCCCCCATATGGCTACACCTTC.

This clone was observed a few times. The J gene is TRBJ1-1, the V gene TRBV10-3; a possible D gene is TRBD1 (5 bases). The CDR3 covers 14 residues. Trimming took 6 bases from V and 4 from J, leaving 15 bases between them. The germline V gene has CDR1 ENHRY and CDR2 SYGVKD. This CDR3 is CAISDLRGGTEAFF. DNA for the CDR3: TGTGCCATCAGCGACCTCCGGGGGGGCACTGAAGCTTTCTTT.

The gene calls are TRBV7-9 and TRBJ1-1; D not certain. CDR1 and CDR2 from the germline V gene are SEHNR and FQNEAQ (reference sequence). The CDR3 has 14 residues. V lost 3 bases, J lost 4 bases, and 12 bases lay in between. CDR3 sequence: CASSFRRAITEAFF. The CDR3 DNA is TGTGCCAGCAGCTTTCGACGGGCTATCACTGAAGCTTTCTTT.

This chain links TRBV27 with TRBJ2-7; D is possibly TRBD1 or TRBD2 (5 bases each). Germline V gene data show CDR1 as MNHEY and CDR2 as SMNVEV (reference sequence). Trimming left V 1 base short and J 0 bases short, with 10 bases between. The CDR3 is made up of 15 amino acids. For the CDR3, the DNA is TGTGCCAGCAGTTTATTTCCGGGGCTCTCCTACGAGCAGTACTTC. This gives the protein CASSLFPGLSYEQYF.